This T cell receptor (beta chain) was recorded in a study of blood T cell repertoires in COVID-19. Study-level background: The samples span acute and convalescent COVID-19 from the United States, Italy and Spain. PBMCs, B-cell-depleted T cells, or T cells provided the cDNA or gDNA that made up the material.

After removal of 4 bases from V and 6 bases from J, the junction contained 2 bases not matched to a gene. The CDR3 extends over 12 amino acids. CDR1 is SGHTA and CDR2 is FQGTGA in the germline V gene. In the source study's methods: Estimation of nucleated cell counts relied on the amplification of reference gene primers. Assay: immunoSEQ multiplex PCR; the TCRdb copy retains only in-frame clones and omits some. V, J and clone size are those of that table, while D and trimming were read from the DNA. The data contain roughly 30,000 clones, about 85% of them singletons. Sample: peripheral blood. V is TRBV7-3 and J is TRBJ1-2, with 7 bases lining up with TRBD1. The TCR originated in a human donor with acute or convalescent COVID-19. The donor label of this sample is uncertain. CDR3 sequence (DNA): TGTGCCAGCAGCTCTGGGACAGATGGCTACACCTTC. Translating gives CASSSGTDGYTF.